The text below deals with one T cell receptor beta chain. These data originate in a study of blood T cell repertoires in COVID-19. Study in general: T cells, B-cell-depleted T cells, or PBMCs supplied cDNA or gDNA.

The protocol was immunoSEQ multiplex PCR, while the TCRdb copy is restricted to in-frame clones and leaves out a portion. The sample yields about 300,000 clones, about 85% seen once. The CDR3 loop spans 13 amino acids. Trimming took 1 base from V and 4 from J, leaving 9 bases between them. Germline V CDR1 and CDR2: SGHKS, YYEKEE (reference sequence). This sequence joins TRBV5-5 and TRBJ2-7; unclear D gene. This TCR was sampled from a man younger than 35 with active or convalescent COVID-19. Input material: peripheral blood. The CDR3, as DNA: TGTGCCAGCAGCTTGCTCAGTCAATACGAGCAGTACTTC. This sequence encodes CASSLLSQYEQYF.